Each of the 24 T cell receptor beta chains below was sequenced from the same sample in a study of T cell repertoires and HLA-DP antigens. Their antigens are not known. Sequencing used immunoSEQ multiplex PCR; TCRdb keeps in-frame clones, though not all of them. The table lists some 110,000 clones, 80% to 95% of them singletons. What was sequenced was CD4+ T cells from PBMCs. The receptors derive from a woman in her late teens or twenties in good health and CMV-seronegative.

J is TRBJ1-5 and V is TRBV6-5, with D maybe TRBD1 (5 bases). Germline assignment: CDR1 MNHEY and CDR2 SVGAGI. V lost 2 bases, J lost 9 bases, and 11 bases lay in between. This CDR3 has 13 residues. CDR3 sequence: CASSYGTSRPQHF. DNA for the CDR3: TGTGCCAGCAGTTACGGGACCTCGAGGCCCCAGCATTTT.

This chain joins TRBV25-1 and TRBJ1-4; 7 bases match TRBD1. V lost 2 bases, J lost 7 bases, and 7 bases stayed unmatched. In germline, CDR1 is MGHDK, CDR2 SYGVNS. The length of the CDR3 is 15 residues. The CDR3 sequence: CASSETTGAGEKLFF. The CDR3, as DNA: TGTGCCAGCAGTGAAACAACAGGGGCCGGTGAAAAACTGTTTTTT.

The chain is built from TRBV7-3 and TRBJ1-2, with TRBD1 as a possible D gene (5 bases). V dropped 4 bases and J dropped 7 bases, with 16 bases sitting between them. CDR1 is SGHTA and CDR2 is FQGTGA in the germline V gene. The CDR3 totals 14 residues. The CDR3 here is CASSSTGGLGGYTF. CDR3 sequence (DNA): TGTGCCAGCAGCTCCACCGGGGGTTTGGGTGGCTACACCTTC.

In regard to this clone: Other DNA sequences in this sample translate to the same CDR3. CDR3 amino acids: CASSAGGGLVYGYTF. CDR3 DNA: TGTGCCAGCAGTGCGGGAGGGGGTCTTGTCTATGGCTACACCTTC. V and J are TRBV6-6 and TRBJ1-2, with a tentative D call TRBD1 (6 bases). The CDR3 has 15 amino acids. V lost 5 bases to trimming and J lost 4 bases, with 17 bases between them. Germline V gene data show CDR1 as MNHNY and CDR2 as SVGAGI (reference sequence).

This clone was detected only once. The V and J genes are TRBV28 and TRBJ2-7, with D possibly TRBD2 on 7 matching bases. CDR1 and CDR2 (germline): MDHEN, SYDVKM. The CDR3 covers 16 residues. V was pared by 3 bases and J by 2 bases, with 17 bases between. The CDR3 DNA reads as TGTGCCAGCAGTTTTCTCGTTGGGGGGGCGACCTACGAGCAGTACTTC. This sequence encodes CASSFLVGGATYEQYF.

The chain employs TRBV27 and TRBJ1-4; TRBD1 is a possible D gene (5 bases). Trimming took 1 base from V and 8 from J, leaving 11 bases between them. Per the germline V gene, CDR1 is MNHEY and CDR2 is SMNVEV (reference sequence). The CDR3 extends over 14 amino acids. The CDR3 region is CASSLWGREEKLFF. Written as DNA, the CDR3 is TGTGCCAGCAGTTTATGGGGCCGGGAGGAAAAACTGTTTTTT.

This chain links TRBV4-1 with TRBJ2-7; 7 nucleotides align to TRBD1. V gave up 1 base and J gave up 3 bases; unmatched junction bases: 6. The germline gives CDR1 MGHRA, CDR2 YSYEKL. The CDR3 spans 15 residues. The CDR3 sequence is CASSQVAGQVYEQYV. In nucleotides, the CDR3 is TGCGCCAGCAGCCAAGTAGCCGGACAGGTCTACGAGCAGTACGTC.

V usage is TRBV28 and J usage is TRBJ1-5, with 9 bases that match TRBD1. The CDR3 loop spans 15 amino acids. CDR1 and CDR2 (germline): MDHEN, SYDVKM. V lost 5 bases to trimming and J lost 6 bases; unmatched junction nucleotides: 8. CDR3 in amino acids: CASSPQQGAGQPQHF. CDR3 in DNA: TGTGCCAGCAGTCCCCAACAGGGGGCGGGTCAGCCCCAGCATTTT. The full variable domain, in which reference TRBV28 and TRBJ1-5 provide the parts outside the CDR3, is DVKVTQSSRYLVKRTGEKVFLECVQDMDHENMFWYRQDPGLGLRLIYFSYDVKMKEKGDIPEGYSVSREKKERFSLILESASTNQTSMYLCASSPQQGAGQPQHFGDGTRLSIL.

CDR3 in amino acids: CASSLGESGELFF. For the CDR3, the DNA is TGTGCCAGCAGCTTAGGAGAGTCCGGGGAGCTGTTTTTT. This chain joins TRBV11-2 and TRBJ2-2; D is ambiguous. Trimming pared 1 base from V and 6 bases from J, leaving 6 bases between. The germline V gene has CDR1 SGHAT and CDR2 FQNNGV. There are 13 residues in the CDR3.

This chain links TRBV11-2 with TRBJ2-5; the D is unclear. Germline V gene lookup returns CDR1 SGHAT and CDR2 FQNNGV. Trimming took 0 bases from V and 5 from J, leaving 4 bases between them. The CDR3 sequence is 12 residues long. The CDR3 reads CASSLDTETQYF. The DNA for the CDR3 is TGTGCCAGCAGCTTAGATACGGAGACCCAGTACTTC. The full variable domain, with the rest looked up from reference TRBV11-2 and TRBJ2-5, is EAGVAQSPRYKIIEKRQSVAFWCNPISGHATLYWYQQILGQGPKLLIQFQNNGVVDDSQLPKDRFSAERLKGVDSTLKIQPAKLEDSAVYLCASSLDTETQYFGPGTRLLVL.

The J gene is TRBJ1-1, the V gene TRBV29-1, with D maybe TRBD1 (6 bases). The germline V gene encodes CDR1 SQVTM and CDR2 ANQGSEA. The CDR3 is 12 residues long. Trimming pared 7 bases from V and 1 base from J, leaving 10 bases between. The CDR3 region has the DNA TGCAGCGCTAAGACAGGGAACACTGAAGCTTTCTTT. Translated, it gives CSAKTGNTEAFF. The variable domain in full, with the rest retrieved from reference TRBV29-1 and TRBJ1-1, is SAVISQKPSRDICQRGTSLTIQCQVDSQVTMMFWYRQQPGQSLTLIATANQGSEATYESGFVIDKFPISRPNLTFSTLTVSNMSPEDSSIYLCSAKTGNTEAFFGQGTRLTVV.

This clone was picked up one time. The V and J genes are TRBV28 and TRBJ2-1, with 7 bases matching TRBD2. V was pared by 3 bases and J by 9 bases, with 5 bases of the junction left unmatched. Germline V gene sequence: CDR1 MDHEN, CDR2 SYDVKM. The CDR3 runs to 13 residues. The CDR3 spells CASSLPREFEQFF. As DNA, the CDR3 is TGTGCCAGCAGTTTGCCGCGGGAGTTTGAGCAGTTCTTC.

This chain connects TRBV11-2 to TRBJ2-2; D is possibly TRBD1 (5 bases). CDR3 length: 15 amino acids. Germline lookup yields CDR1 SGHAT and CDR2 FQNNGV. The V end was cut by 3 bases, the J end by 7 bases, with 15 bases between. CDR3 sequence reads: CASSFGSPGHGELFF. The CDR3 DNA sequence: TGTGCCAGCAGCTTCGGCAGCCCAGGGCACGGGGAGCTGTTTTTT.

The chain has TRBV6-6 and TRBJ1-2, with D unresolved. The CDR3 consists of 12 residues. V shed 5 bases and J shed 2 bases, with 6 bases lying between them. Germline loops: CDR1 MNHNY, CDR2 SVGAGI (reference sequence). DNA for the CDR3: TGTGCCAGCAGTGACCGAAACTATGGCTACACCTTC. Translating it yields CASSDRNYGYTF.

V gene TRBV19 combines with J gene TRBJ2-1; D might be TRBD2 (5 bases). Trimming pared 6 bases from V and 6 bases from J, leaving 15 bases between. In germline, CDR1 is LNHDA, CDR2 SQIVND (reference sequence). The CDR3 runs 14 residues. DNA of the CDR3: TGTGCCAGTAGACATCTTGCGAGCGGCAATGAGCAGTTCTTC. This encodes CASRHLASGNEQFF.

The rearrangement links TRBV19 to TRBJ1-1; perhaps TRBD1 as D (6 bases). Trimming took 3 bases from V and 0 from J, leaving 8 bases between them. Per germline, CDR1 LNHDA and CDR2 SQIVND (reference sequence). The CDR3 loop spans 14 amino acids. The CDR3 loop is CASSIRGVNTEAFF. CDR3 coding DNA: TGTGCCAGTAGTATCAGGGGCGTGAACACTGAAGCTTTCTTT.

This clone was found many times. The rearrangement links TRBV4-1 to TRBJ1-5; 7 bases fit TRBD1. This CDR3 is built from 17 residues. With V trimmed by 2 bases and J by 3 bases, 10 bases remained unmatched. Looked up from germline, CDR1 is MGHRA and CDR2 is YSYEKL. The chain's CDR3 is CASSQRGVDRVNQPQHF. In DNA, the CDR3 is TGCGCCAGCAGCCAACGCGGTGTAGACAGGGTCAATCAGCCCCAGCATTTT.

CDR3 amino acids: CASSEWYRGSTDTQYF. CDR3 nucleotide sequence: TGTGCCAGCAGTGAGTGGTACAGGGGAAGCACAGATACGCAGTATTTT. This sequence joins TRBV6-4 and TRBJ2-3, with 7 positions matching TRBD1. V was pared by 3 bases and J by 0 bases, with 6 bases of the junction left unmatched. The germline CDR1 and CDR2 sequences are MRHNA and SNTAGT. The CDR3 runs 16 residues.

Written as DNA, the CDR3 is TGTGCCAGTAGTATCGCAGCCGGGACTAGCCCCCACGAGCAGTACTTC. Encoded protein: CASSIAAGTSPHEQYF. V is TRBV19 and J is TRBJ2-7; 9 bases agree with TRBD2. Germline V gives CDR1 LNHDA, CDR2 SQIVND (reference sequence). J was trimmed by 5 bases and V by 3 bases; bases with no gene match: 11. The CDR3 loop spans 16 amino acids. Looking up the rest from reference TRBV19 and TRBJ2-7 gives the full variable domain: DGGITQSPKYLFRKEGQNVTLSCEQNLNHDAMYWYRQDPGQGLRLIYYSQIVNDFQKGDIAEGYSVSREKKESFPLTVTSAQKNPTAFYLCASSIAAGTSPHEQYFGPGTRLTVT.

This clone showed up just once. V usage is TRBV30 and J usage is TRBJ2-2, with unresolved D. V was cut by 1 base and J by 2 bases, with 17 bases left in between. Looked up from germline, CDR1 is GTSNPN and CDR2 is SVGIG (reference sequence). The CDR3 consists of 17 residues. CDR3: CAWSDLLGKVNTGELFF. Written as DNA, the CDR3 is TGTGCCTGGAGTGACCTCCTTGGGAAGGTCAACACCGGGGAGCTGTTTTTT.

The chain is built from TRBV28 and TRBJ2-7; 7 nucleotides line up with TRBD2. With 5 bases clipped from V and 2 bases from J, the junction kept 12 bases outside the gene matches. The CDR3 spans 16 residues. Looked up from germline, CDR1 is MDHEN and CDR2 is SYDVKM. CDR3 sequence reads: CASSPPIAGATYEQYF. In nucleotides, the CDR3 is TGTGCCAGCAGTCCACCTATAGCGGGTGCTACCTACGAGCAGTACTTC. Using reference TRBV28 and TRBJ2-7 for the parts outside the CDR3, the full variable domain is DVKVTQSSRYLVKRTGEKVFLECVQDMDHENMFWYRQDPGLGLRLIYFSYDVKMKEKGDIPEGYSVSREKKERFSLILESASTNQTSMYLCASSPPIAGATYEQYFGPGTRLTVT.

This clone has only one observation. The chain recombines TRBV7-8 with TRBJ2-7; D gene ambiguous. The germline V gene encodes CDR1 SGHVS and CDR2 FQNEAQ. The CDR3 contains 14 residues. The V and J ends lost 1 base and 4 bases respectively, with 11 bases between them. CDR3 sequence (DNA): TGTGCCAGCAGCTTAGGACCTTTTAGGTACGAGCAGTACGTC. It translates to CASSLGPFRYEQYV.

This clone came up once. The chain recombines TRBV5-1 with TRBJ1-2, with TRBD1 matching 7 bases. J gave up 3 bases and V 0 bases, and 8 bases lay outside the gene matches. Germline CDR1 is SGHRS and CDR2 is YFSETQ. This CDR3 region has 16 residues. The CDR3: CASSLDGLGTDYGYTF. DNA for the CDR3: TGCGCCAGCAGCTTGGACGGGTTGGGGACAGACTATGGCTACACCTTC.

J is TRBJ2-7 and V is TRBV7-3; the D is unclear. V dropped 2 bases and J dropped 7 bases, with 15 bases sitting between them. Germline V gene sequence: CDR1 SGHTA, CDR2 FQGTGA. The CDR3 consists of 14 residues. CDR3 residues: CASSLESGVGEQYF. CDR3 coding DNA: TGTGCCAGCAGCTTAGAATCTGGGGTCGGGGAGCAGTACTTC.